The sequence of this T cell receptor beta chain was determined in a study of T cell repertoires and Cas9 in healthy adults. The length of the CDR3 is 14 residues. In germline, CDR1 is MGHDK, CDR2 SYGVNS. Trimming took off 3 bases at V and 4 bases at J, with 10 bases between the two ends. Sequencing used immunoSEQ multiplex PCR; TCRdb keeps in-frame clones, though not all of them. The sample records about 15,000 clones, roughly 89% being singletons. What was sequenced was Tregs (CD4+, CD25+, CD127-, CD137-, CD154-) from PBMCs; culture status not recorded. The origin of this receptor is a human donor in good health. This rearrangement joins TRBV25-1 to TRBJ1-5; no definite D call. CDR3 sequence reads: CASSDWAGNQPQHF. The CDR3 DNA is TGTGCCAGCAGTGATTGGGCAGGTAATCAGCCCCAGCATTTT.